This is a list of T cell receptor beta chains from one sample in a study of patients and donors after allogeneic stem cell transplantation. Each CDR3 protein gets one entry after TCRdb re-called the RT-PCR reads with MiXCR. The sample yields about a million distinct CDR3 sequences, around 17% seen once. Specimen: blood, either unsorted or a sorted T cell fraction (not recorded which). The receptors were gathered from a human donor who was either an allogeneic HSCT recipient or a stem cell or donor lymphocyte infusion donor (not recorded which). It is not recorded whose cells these are; they may come from a transplant donor. The CDR3 runs from the conserved cysteine through the conserved F or W. D genes are given only for firm matches. The size entry is marked missing in some rows and otherwise reads once, few, many or a size class.

TRBJ1-1	17	TRBD1	many	TRBV27	TGTGCCAGCAGTCCCTGGGACAGGGGGTTCGGGCGCACTGAAGCTTTCTTT	CASSPWDRGFGRTEAFF
TRBJ2-7	14	TRBD1	-	TRBV9	TGTGCCAGCAGCGTAGCTGACAGGGGCAACGAGCAGTACTTC	CASSVADRGNEQYF
TRBJ1-5	14	-	few	TRBV27	TGTGCCAGCAGTCCTGTTGTTAGCAATCAGCCCCAGCATTTT	CASSPVVSNQPQHF
TRBJ2-1	19	TRBD2	few	TRBV11-1	TGTGCCAGCAGCTCCGGGACTAGCGGGGTCTCCACCCCTAACAATGAGCAGTTCTTC	CASSSGTSGVSTPNNEQFF
TRBJ2-2	15	TRBD1	many	TRBV5-1	TGCGCCAGCAGCCTCGGGACAGGGTTTACCGGGGAGCTGTTTTTT	CASSLGTGFTGELFF
TRBJ1-1	15	-	-	TRBV14	TGTGCCAGCAGCCGGGATAAGGGACGCTATACTGAAGCTTTCTTT	CASSRDKGRYTEAFF
TRBJ2-7	14	-	few	TRBV9	TGTGCCAGCAGCGTATCCGTTAGCACTGGCGAGCAGTACTTC	CASSVSVSTGEQYF
TRBJ2-3	16	TRBD2	many	TRBV6-5	TGTGCCAGCAGTTACGTGACTAGCGGGAGCACAGATACGCAGTATTTT	CASSYVTSGSTDTQYF
TRBJ2-3	14	TRBD2	-	TRBV29-1	TGCAGCGGGGAGCTAGCGGGCGGGAGCCATACGCAGTATTTT	CSGELAGGSHTQYF
TRBJ1-1	15	-	few	TRBV5-1	TGCGCCAGCAGCTTGGTGGGGAAACTGAACACTGAAGCTTTCTTT	CASSLVGKLNTEAFF
TRBJ1-5	14	TRBD1	few	TRBV2	TGTGCCAGCAGTGGCGAAGGGCAGGGGGCAGGGAAGCATTTT	CASSGEGQGAGKHF
TRBJ2-3	13	-	few	TRBV5-1	TGCGCCAGCAGCTTGATACGCACAGATACGCAGTATTTT	CASSLIRTDTQYF
TRBJ2-3	15	-	few	TRBV5-6	TGTGCCAGCAGCTTGGGCACCCCGGGACCAGATACGCAGTATTTT	CASSLGTPGPDTQYF
TRBJ2-2	14	-	few	TRBV20-1	TGCAGTGCCCCGGGACATACGAACACCGGGGAGCTGTTTTTT	CSAPGHTNTGELFF
TRBJ2-5	15	-	few	TRBV5-1	TGCGCCAGCAGCTTGGATGTCAGGGAACAAGAGACCCAGTACTTC	CASSLDVREQETQYF
TRBJ1-1	13	TRBD1	-	TRBV20-1	TGCAGTGCTAGAGAGACAGGGGGCACTGAAGCTTTCTTT	CSARETGGTEAFF
TRBJ1-6	12	-	-	TRBV2	TGTGCCAGCAGTGTAAAAATTTCACCCCTCCACTTT	CASSVKISPLHF
TRBJ2-3	16	TRBD2	-	TRBV10-3	TGTGCCAGTTCAAGAGCTGCGGGAGGGCCGACAGATACGCAGTATTTT	CASSRAAGGPTDTQYF
TRBJ2-1	13	-	-	TRBV12-5	TGTGCTAGTGGTTTGATCCCAGGGGATGAGCAGTTCTTC	CASGLIPGDEQFF
TRBJ1-2	12	-	-	TRBV7-9	TGTGCCAGCAGCCCAGGGTTGGGTGGCTACACCTTC	CASSPGLGGYTF
TRBJ2-3	15	-	many	TRBV29-1	TGCAGCGTTGAGGGAGGGGGAGTGTTCACAGATACGCAGTATTTT	CSVEGGGVFTDTQYF
TRBJ2-1	13	TRBD2	many	TRBV12-3/TRBV12-4	TGTGCCAGCAGTTTTGGGACTAACAATGAGCAGTTCTTC	CASSFGTNNEQFF
TRBJ1-1	13	-	few	TRBV29-1	TGCAGCGTTGAGCTGGGGACGAACACTGAAGCTTTCTTT	CSVELGTNTEAFF
TRBJ2-1	19	TRBD1	-	TRBV5-1	TGCGCCAGCAGCTTGGGGCAGGGGGTGGGTGAGGGCTCCTACAATGAGCAGTTCTTC	CASSLGQGVGEGSYNEQFF
TRBJ1-1	15	-	few	TRBV12-3/TRBV12-4	TGTGCCAGCAGTACCGAGTGGGGAGGGAACACTGAAGCTTTCTTT	CASSTEWGGNTEAFF
TRBJ2-7	15	-	-	TRBV7-6	TGTGCCAGCAGCTTAGATGATCGGGGTACTGGCGAGCAGTACTTC	CASSLDDRGTGEQYF
TRBJ2-1	12	-	many	TRBV12-3/TRBV12-4	TGTGCCAGCAGTTTAGCGTACGGGGTACGGTTCTTC	CASSLAYGVRFF
TRBJ2-5	12	-	few	TRBV6-1	TGTGCCAGCAAGGACTCGGTGGAGACCCAGTACTTC	CASKDSVETQYF
TRBJ2-5	15	TRBD1	many	TRBV5-1	TGCGCCAGCAGCACTGGGACAGATCTACAAGAGACCCAGTACTTC	CASSTGTDLQETQYF
TRBJ2-7	16	-	-	TRBV6-1	TGTGCCAGCAGCCACGGGGGGCATCGGGCGTCCTACGAGCAGTACTTC	CASSHGGHRASYEQYF
TRBJ2-3	13	-	many	TRBV12-3/TRBV12-4	TGTGCCAGCAGTCACCATCAGCTGGATACGCAGTATTTT	CASSHHQLDTQYF
TRBJ2-5	16	-	few	TRBV7-9	TGTGCCAGCAGCTATTACAGGCTTGGGATCCAAGAGACCCAGTACTTC	CASSYYRLGIQETQYF
TRBJ1-1	15	-	many	TRBV12-3/TRBV12-4	TGTGCCAGCAGTTTAGAGGATTGGGGTAAGGCTGAAGCTTTCTTT	CASSLEDWGKAEAFF
TRBJ1-1	11	-	few	TRBV20-1	TGCAGTGCTAGAGGTTGGTCTGAAGCTTTCTTT	CSARGWSEAFF
TRBJ1-1	14	-	-	TRBV9	TGTGCCAGCAGCGTAGAGGTACAGGGTATCAGAGCTTTCTTT	CASSVEVQGIRAFF
TRBJ1-5	14	-	few	TRBV2	TGTGCCAGCAGGGGACGGATTAGCAATCAGCCCCAGCATTTT	CASRGRISNQPQHF
TRBJ2-1	16	TRBD2	-	TRBV28	TGTGCCAGCAGTTTGGCTAGCGGGGGTTTGGTTGGTGAGCAGTTCTTC	CASSLASGGLVGEQFF
TRBJ2-5	14	-	few	TRBV4-2	TGTGCCAGCAGCCAAATGGGGGGATCGGAGACCCAGTACTTC	CASSQMGGSETQYF
TRBJ1-1	15	-	few	TRBV6-1	TGTGCCAGTCAATCCCCCCGCGGGCAGGGCACTGAAGCTTTCTTT	CASQSPRGQGTEAFF
TRBJ1-3	15	-	-	TRBV12-3/TRBV12-4	TGTGCCAGCAGCCAGGACGGACGTGATGGAAACACCATATATTTT	CASSQDGRDGNTIYF
TRBJ1-2	13	-	-	TRBV29-1	TGCAGCGTTGGGACCGGGGGCGGCTATGGCTACACCTTC	CSVGTGGGYGYTF
TRBJ2-2	13	-	-	TRBV29-1	TGCAGCGTTGGTGGCGCGAACACCGGGGAGCTGTTTTTT	CSVGGANTGELFF
TRBJ2-2	13	-	-	TRBV20-1	TGCAGTGCTGGGCGGGACAGTCCCGGGGAGCTGTTTTTT	CSAGRDSPGELFF
TRBJ1-2	16	-	-	TRBV25-1	TGTGCCAGCAGTGAAACCCAAGGGTCGAGAGGCTATGGCTACACCTTC	CASSETQGSRGYGYTF
TRBJ2-3	15	TRBD2	few	TRBV27	TGTGCCAGCAGCGTCGTTGCGGGGGGCGGAAATACGCAGTATTTT	CASSVVAGGGNTQYF
TRBJ1-2	13	-	few	TRBV29-1	TGCAGCGTTGCGGGGGGAGATAGCTATGGCTACACCTTC	CSVAGGDSYGYTF
TRBJ2-1	17	TRBD2	-	TRBV7-7	TGTGCCAGCAGCAACCGAGCAGGGACTAGCGGGAGCAATGAGCAGTTCTTC	CASSNRAGTSGSNEQFF
TRBJ1-2	15	-	many	TRBV12-3/TRBV12-4	TGTGCCAGCAGTTTCCCTGGGGGCAGGTACTATGGCTACACCTTC	CASSFPGGRYYGYTF
TRBJ1-2	19	-	few	TRBV5-1	TGCGCCAGCAGCTTGGCCCTACGAGCCGGGACCCCCCGGGGCTATGGCTACACCTTC	CASSLALRAGTPRGYGYTF
TRBJ2-2	14	-	few	TRBV2	TGTGCCAGCAGACCTACCGAGGGCACCGGGGAGCTGTTTTTT	CASRPTEGTGELFF
TRBJ2-7	18	-	-	TRBV6-2/TRBV6-3	TGTGCCAGCAGTTACTCGAGGTTGGGCCGGGACACGGCCTACGAGCAGTACTTC	CASSYSRLGRDTAYEQYF